One T cell receptor beta chain is described in this entry. Its antigen is unknown. From the germline J gene comes the end of the CDR3, since the read stops 3 residues before it. The repertoire was sequenced with immunoSEQ multiplex PCR; TCRdb's copy has only in-frame clones and lacks some. With 49,000 or so clones in the sample, the ten largest clones hold under 40%. The data originate from a study of T cells in women clearing cervical HPV infection. Turning to the study itself: Case blood was drawn a median around 150 days after lesion detection.

Germline CDR1 and CDR2: SGHDT and YYEEEE. Losses at the gene ends were 9 bases for V and 2 bases for J; bases not matched to a gene: 10. The CDR3 loop spans 14 amino acids. Study results and limitations: Each sample's T-cell count was unknown, possibly confounding richness.

The chain couples TRBV5-6 to TRBJ2-7; 8 nucleotides match TRBD2. Sequenced sample: blood buffy coat. The receptor's source is a woman aged 18 to 69 with a cervical HPV16 infection that either progressed to CIN3+ or cleared (not recorded which). CDR3 bases read: TGTGCCACCCTAGCGGGTCGGAACCCCTACGAG. Amino acid sequence: CATLAGRNPYE. The CDR3 reads in full as CATLAGRNPYEQYF.